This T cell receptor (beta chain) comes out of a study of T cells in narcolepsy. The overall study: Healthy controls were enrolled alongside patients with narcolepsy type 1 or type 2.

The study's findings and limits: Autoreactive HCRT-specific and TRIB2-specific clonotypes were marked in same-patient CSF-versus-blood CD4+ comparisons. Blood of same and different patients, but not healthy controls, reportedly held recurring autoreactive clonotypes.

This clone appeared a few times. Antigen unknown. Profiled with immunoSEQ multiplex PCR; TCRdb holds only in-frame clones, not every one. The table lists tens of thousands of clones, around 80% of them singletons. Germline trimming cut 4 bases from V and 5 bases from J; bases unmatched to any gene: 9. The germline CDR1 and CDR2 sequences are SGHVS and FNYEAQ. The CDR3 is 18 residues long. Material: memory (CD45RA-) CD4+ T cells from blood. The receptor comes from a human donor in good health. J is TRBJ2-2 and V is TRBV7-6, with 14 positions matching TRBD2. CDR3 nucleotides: TGTGCCAGCAGCTCAGGGACTAGCGGGAGCGCCGGAACCGGGGAGCTGTTTTTT. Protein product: CASSSGTSGSAGTGELFF.